The T cell receptor (beta chain) described here comes from a study of sequential checkpoint blockade in melanoma. Study context: First-line arms were nivolumab then ipilimumab, or the reverse, randomized 1:1. TCRbeta immunosequencing was performed on DNA from fewer than 95 pretreatment melanoma tumor samples. After nivolumab or ipilimumab alone, about two dozen patients had week-13 rebiopsies.

The data were produced by immunoSEQ multiplex PCR, yet TCRdb's version contains in-frame clones alone and is incomplete. The sample carries about 5,000 clones, more than 15% recorded once. CDR3 length equals 16 residues. V lost 0 bases to trimming and J lost 4 bases, with 13 bases between them. CDR1 is SGHDN and CDR2 is FVKESK in the germline V gene. Treatment reported: randomized to nivolumab then ipilimumab (arm A) or the reverse (arm B). The clonotype comes from a human donor with melanoma. The rearrangement joins TRBV14 to TRBJ2-1, with no clear D. Sequenced material: tumor tissue (inferred from file names), taken from a patient given nivolumab and ipilimumab in sequence. CDR3 DNA: TGTGCCAGCAGCCAAGACTGGCAGGTGAGGTACAATGAGCAGTTCTTC. Encoded protein: CASSQDWQVRYNEQFF.